A single sample is the source of the 23 T cell receptor beta chains below, sequenced in a study of T cells after posttransplantation cyclophosphamide. Treatment was busulfan-fludarabine conditioning, a marrow graft, and cyclophosphamide on days +3 and +4. Here immunoSEQ multiplex PCR was the method, and the copy in TCRdb shows in-frame clones only, minus some. The sample presents 4,500 to 5,500 clones, none singletons. The starting material was PBMCs, obtained after allogeneic stem cell transplant with posttransplant cyclophosphamide. The origin of the receptors is a female patient in her 30s who received an allogeneic stem cell transplant from an unrelated donor, was CMV-positive, and had acute and chronic GVHD. Some of these T cells may belong to the graft donor.

This clone was detected ten times or more. The V call is TRBV27, the J call TRBJ1-3; D is ambiguous. The germline gives CDR1 MNHEY, CDR2 SMNVEV (reference sequence). This CDR3 region has 15 residues. V lost 5 bases to trimming and J lost 4 bases, with 15 bases between them. Here the CDR3 reads CASSPVVGIGNTIYF. CDR3 nucleotides: TGTGCCAGCAGTCCCGTCGTGGGCATAGGAAACACCATATATTTT.

This clone was seen at least ten times. CDR3 amino acids: CASSVGPAGSQETQYF. CDR3 coding DNA: TGTGCCAGCAGCGTTGGACCAGCGGGTTCACAAGAGACCCAGTACTTC. The chain joins TRBV9 to TRBJ2-5; maybe TRBD2 (6 bases). The germline V and J ends were trimmed by 2 bases and 2 bases, with 16 bases remaining between them. The CDR3 contains 16 residues. Germline V gene sequence: CDR1 SGDLS, CDR2 YYNGEE.

This clone has at least ten counts. The CDR3 coding sequence is TGTGCCAGCAGCTTGGCCGGGAGGGTGGTGTATGGCTACACCTTC. Translating it yields CASSLAGRVVYGYTF. The rearrangement uses TRBV5-6 and TRBJ1-2, with unresolved D. V lost 0 bases and J lost 5, with 14 bases in between. The germline V gene has CDR1 SGHDT and CDR2 YYEEEE. The CDR3 sequence is 15 residues long.

This clone has ten or more counts. The CDR3, as DNA: TGTGCCAGCCGCCGACTAGCGGGAGGATACACAGATACGCAGTATTTT. As protein: CASRRLAGGYTDTQYF. The chain couples TRBV27 to TRBJ2-3, with 13 bases fitting TRBD2. V dropped 8 bases and J dropped 2; count of bases not matched to a gene: 7. The CDR3 is 16 amino acids. CDR1 and CDR2 from the germline V gene are MNHEY and SMNVEV (reference sequence).

This chain links TRBV15 with TRBJ1-3, with D possibly TRBD1 on 5 matching bases. The CDR3 length is 15 residues. V lost 9 bases to trimming and J lost 4 bases, with 19 bases between them. The germline gives CDR1 LNHNV, CDR2 YYDKDF (reference sequence). CDR3 DNA: TGTGCCACACGGGGGGTTGGGCCCGCCGGAAACACCATATATTTT. This gives the protein CATRGVGPAGNTIYF.

By share, this clone ranks as medium-sized (0.01 to 0.1%). This chain links TRBV27 with TRBJ2-2; TRBD2 matches 11 bases. The CDR3 length is 16 residues. Germline V gene data show CDR1 as MNHEY and CDR2 as SMNVEV (reference sequence). V gave up 5 bases and J gave up 8 bases; unmatched junction bases: 10. The CDR3 protein is CASSQKGTSGLGELFF. CDR3 bases: TGTGCCAGCAGTCAAAAGGGGACTAGCGGACTGGGGGAGCTGTTTTTT.

This clone was seen at least ten times. The V call is TRBV2, the J call TRBJ2-2, with TRBD1 matching over 9 bases. CDR1 and CDR2 (germline): SNHLY, FYNNEI. The CDR3 runs 15 residues. V lost 11 bases to trimming and J lost 5 bases; unmatched junction nucleotides: 12. The CDR3 spells CAGSLGQGRTGELFF. CDR3 DNA: TGTGCCGGCTCGTTGGGACAGGGCAGAACCGGGGAGCTGTTTTTT.

The rearrangement joins TRBV11-2 to TRBJ2-5, with D perhaps TRBD1 (6 bases). The germline gives CDR1 SGHAT, CDR2 FQNNGV. Trimming shortened V by 2 bases and J by 4 bases, and 11 bases separated the two germline ends. The CDR3 has 14 residues. CDR3 bases: TGTGCCAGCAGCTTAAGGGGGTGGGGAGAGACCCAGTACTTC. Encoded protein: CASSLRGWGETQYF.

At least ten counts were recorded for this clone. This sequence joins TRBV15 and TRBJ2-7; 12 bases fit TRBD2. Germline trimming cut 8 bases from V and 8 bases from J; bases unmatched to any gene: 7. CDR1 is LNHNV and CDR2 is YYDKDF in the germline V gene (reference sequence). The CDR3 is 13 amino acids. CDR3 DNA: TGTGCCACCCGTATCGGACTAGCGGGGAAGCAGTACTTC. Protein sequence: CATRIGLAGKQYF.

This clone appeared many times. V is TRBV29-1 and J is TRBJ1-2, with a possible D match to TRBD1 (6 bases). The CDR3 sequence is 12 residues long. Germline CDR1 and CDR2: SQVTM and ANQGSEA. The germline V and J ends were trimmed by 4 bases and 4 bases, with 10 bases remaining between them. The CDR3 nucleotides read TGCAGCGTTGCAACAGGGAGCTATGGCTACACCTTC. Translation gives CSVATGSYGYTF.

The chain couples TRBV30 to TRBJ2-5; D uncertain. The V gene lost 2 bases and the J gene lost 1 base, with 5 bases spanning the gap. Germline-derived CDR1 and CDR2 are GTSNPN and SVGIG (reference sequence). This CDR3 comprises 12 residues. In DNA form, the CDR3 reads TGTGCCTGGAGTACCAGCCAAGAGACCCAGTACTTC. Translation: CAWSTSQETQYF.

This clone showed up many times. The V call is TRBV6-1, the J call TRBJ1-3; the match to TRBD1 covers 9 bases. Per the germline V gene, CDR1 is MNHNS and CDR2 is SASEGT. V dropped 3 bases and J dropped 3; count of bases not matched to a gene: 9. The CDR3 covers 17 residues. CDR3 in DNA: TGTGCCAGCAGTGATCCGGACAGGGGAGAAATTGGAAACACCATATATTTT. Encoded protein: CASSDPDRGEIGNTIYF.

At least ten counts were recorded for this clone. The chain joins TRBV18 to TRBJ1-3; D unresolved. Germline V gives CDR1 KGHSH, CDR2 LQKENI. The CDR3 has 12 amino acids. V was pared by 1 base and J by 10 bases, with 8 bases between. This CDR3 is CASSPLTGTIYF. CDR3 coding DNA: TGTGCCAGCTCACCACTCACCGGGACCATATATTTT. The full variable domain, completed using reference TRBV18 and TRBJ1-3, is NAGVMQNPRHLVRRRGQEARLRCSPMKGHSHVYWYRQLPEEGLKFMVYLQKENIIDESGMPKERFSAEFPKEGPSILRIQQVVRGDSAAYFCASSPLTGTIYFGEGSWLTVV.

This clone occurred many times. The chain is built from TRBV7-2 and TRBJ2-6, with D maybe TRBD2 (6 bases). The CDR3 is 16 amino acids. Per the germline V gene, CDR1 is SGHTA and CDR2 is FQGNSA. The V end lost 5 bases, the J end lost 4 bases, and 15 bases lay between the germline ends. In DNA, the CDR3 is TGTGCCAGCAGCCCCCTTGGAGGGGAAGGGGCCAACGTCCTGACTTTC. It encodes CASSPLGGEGANVLTF.

This clone showed up many times. V is TRBV19 and J is TRBJ2-1; 8 bases fit TRBD2. Germline CDR1 is LNHDA and CDR2 is SQIVND (reference sequence). The CDR3 is 16 residues long. V shed 3 bases and J 4 bases; nucleotides not matched to a gene: 8. CDR3 region: CASSIGGAGGYNEQFF. CDR3 nucleotide sequence: TGTGCCAGTAGTATCGGGGGGGCGGGCGGTTACAATGAGCAGTTCTTC.

Ten or more counts support this clone. The chain has TRBV25-1 and TRBJ1-1, with D tentatively TRBD1 (6 bases). The CDR3 extends over 13 amino acids. Germline V gene sequence: CDR1 MGHDK, CDR2 SYGVNS. Trimming stripped 8 bases from V and 10 bases from J, with 20 bases between. In nucleotides, the CDR3 is TGTGCCAGCGTCGGTCAAACAGGGACGGGAGCTTTCTTT. Its translation: CASVGQTGTGAFF.

This clone came up many times. V gene TRBV1 combines with J gene TRBJ2-3; whether TRBD2, the table's D call, matches the DNA was not checked. TRBV1 is reported as a pseudogene. This CDR3 spans 14 amino acids. The CDR3 DNA follows: TGCACCAGCAGCCAAGATAAAGCCACAGATACGCAGTATTTT. Its translation is CTSSQDKATDTQYF.

This clone came up many times. The chain is built from TRBV9 and TRBJ2-1; 11 positions match TRBD1. The germline CDR1 and CDR2 sequences are SGDLS and YYNGEE. This CDR3 is built from 17 residues. Trimming at V came to 0 bases and at J to 9 bases, leaving 11 bases not matched to a gene. Here the CDR3 DNA reads TGTGCCAGCAGCGTAGTAAGCCCGGGACAGGGGGAAACTGAGCAGTTCTTC. Protein: CASSVVSPGQGETEQFF. Full variable domain (remainder filled in from reference TRBV9 and TRBJ2-1): DSGVTQTPKHLITATGQRVTLRCSPRSGDLSVYWYQQSLDQGLQFLIQYYNGEERAKGNILERFSAQQFPDLHSELNLSSLELGDSALYFCASSVVSPGQGETEQFFGPGTRLTVL.

This clone has ten or more counts. The V and J genes are TRBV9 and TRBJ2-1; 8 positions agree with TRBD2. J lost 9 bases, V lost 0 bases, and 11 bases had no gene match. The germline V gene has CDR1 SGDLS and CDR2 YYNGEE. The CDR3 sequence is 16 residues long. CDR3 residues: CASSVAGGGLGAEQFF. CDR3 sequence (DNA): TGTGCCAGCAGCGTAGCTGGCGGGGGGCTCGGAGCTGAGCAGTTCTTC.

Many counts were recorded for this clone. J is TRBJ2-7 and V is TRBV27; 10 bases fit TRBD2. The V segment lost 6 bases and the J segment 6 bases; nucleotides outside the gene matches: 8. The germline V gene has CDR1 MNHEY and CDR2 SMNVEV (reference sequence). The CDR3 contains 14 residues. The DNA for the CDR3 is TGTGCCAGCAGCCCTACTCTAGCGGGAGTCGAGCAGTACTTC. It yields the protein CASSPTLAGVEQYF.

There are many counts of this clone. The chain has TRBV11-3 and TRBJ1-5, with a tentative D call TRBD1 (5 bases). The CDR3 consists of 17 residues. Germline V gives CDR1 SGHNT, CDR2 YENEEA. Between the trimmed V and J ends, which lost 2 bases and 5 bases, there was a span of 19 bases. The CDR3 sequence is CASSLLFGRAADQPQHF. CDR3 nucleotides: TGTGCCAGCAGCTTACTCTTCGGCAGGGCCGCCGATCAGCCCCAGCATTTT.

The chain employs TRBV9 and TRBJ2-3, with D perhaps matching TRBD2 (6 bases). The V end was cut by 4 bases, the J end by 2 bases, with 17 bases between. The V gene's germline CDR1 is SGDLS and CDR2 YYNGEE. The CDR3 totals 16 residues. The CDR3 bases are TGTGCCAGCAGCCCGGGACTTTCCTCGTCCACAGATACGCAGTATTTT. It codes for CASSPGLSSSTDTQYF.

In this sample, this clone turned up many times. V and J are TRBV7-8 and TRBJ2-7, with TRBD2 identical over 13 bases. The trim removed 0 bases at V and 4 bases at J, leaving 6 bases unmatched. This CDR3 spans 17 amino acids. Germline V CDR1 and CDR2: SGHVS, FQNEAQ. Written as DNA, the CDR3 is TGTGCCAGCAGCTTAGCGAGGACTAGCGGGAGCTCGTACGAGCAGTACTTC. Translated: CASSLARTSGSSYEQYF.